This T cell receptor (beta chain) came from a study of T cells in Graves' hyperthyroidism and ophthalmopathy. From RNA transcripts, TCR beta CDR3 regions were amplified. In the first-round RT-PCR of the TCR CDR3, the HTBI primer set was used. TCRdb reprocessed the multiplex PCR reads via MiXCR and lists one record per CDR3 protein. The sample consists of about 300,000 distinct CDR3 sequences, 25% to 30% of them appearing once. Trimming pared 4 bases from V and 3 bases from J, leaving 12 bases between. Germline-derived CDR1 and CDR2 are SNHLY and FYNNEI. This CDR3 comprises 14 residues. This clonotype was counted at least ten times.

The sequencing input was blood. This chain connects TRBV2 to TRBJ2-5; D is undetermined. The clonotype originates from a man in his forties with Graves' hyperthyroidism that later progressed to Graves' ophthalmopathy. The CDR3 DNA is TGTGCCAGCAGTGTGGTGCCGAGAAAAGAGACCCAGTACTTC. Translation: CASSVVPRKETQYF.